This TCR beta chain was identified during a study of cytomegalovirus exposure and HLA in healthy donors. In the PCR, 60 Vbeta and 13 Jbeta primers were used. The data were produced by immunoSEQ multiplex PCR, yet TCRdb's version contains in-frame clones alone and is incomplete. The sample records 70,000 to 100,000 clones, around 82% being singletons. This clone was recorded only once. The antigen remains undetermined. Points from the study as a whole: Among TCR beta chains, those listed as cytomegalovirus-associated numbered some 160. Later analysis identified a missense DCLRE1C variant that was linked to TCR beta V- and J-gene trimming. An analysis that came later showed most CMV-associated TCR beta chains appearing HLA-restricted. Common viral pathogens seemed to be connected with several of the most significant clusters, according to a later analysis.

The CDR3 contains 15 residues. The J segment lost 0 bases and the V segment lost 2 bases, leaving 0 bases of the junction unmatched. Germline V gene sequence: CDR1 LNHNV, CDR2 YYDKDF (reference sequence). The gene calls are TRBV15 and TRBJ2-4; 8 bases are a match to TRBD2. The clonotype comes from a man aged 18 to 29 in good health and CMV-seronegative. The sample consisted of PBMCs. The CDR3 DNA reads TGTGCCACCAGCAGAAGCGGGGGAGCCAAAAACATTCAGTACTTC. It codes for CATSRSGGAKNIQYF.